Sequencing of this T cell receptor (beta chain) was carried out in a study of blood T cell repertoires in COVID-19. Losses at the gene ends were 1 base for V and 4 bases for J; bases not matched to a gene: 7. This CDR3 is 15 amino acids long. Germline V gene lookup returns CDR1 SGHAT and CDR2 FQNNGV. Original processing notes: It was from reference gene primer amplification that nucleated cell counts were estimated. Only in-frame clones appear in the TCRdb table, and some are missing; sequencing was by immunoSEQ multiplex PCR. The V and J calls and the clone size are those of that table, but D and trimming were determined from the DNA. This table has over 45,000 clones, roughly 79% appearing once.

Material for sequencing was peripheral blood. The sequence came from a woman of 80 years or more with active or convalescent COVID-19. The chain couples TRBV11-2 to TRBJ2-7, with TRBD1 identical over 7 bases. The CDR3: CASSLVGQSLYEQYF. The CDR3 DNA sequence: TGTGCCAGCAGCTTAGTGGGACAGAGCCTTTACGAGCAGTACTTC.